This T cell receptor beta chain was sequenced during a study of T cells after yellow fever vaccination. Study context: Fractions with few cells were prepared using SMART-Seq v4 Ultra Low Input. General observations from the study: Of the clonotypes, a small share occurred in both CD4 and CD8 compartments. Abundant clonotypes (contaminants from the bulk population) could be present in FACS-sorted repertoires.

The CDR3 is 13 residues long. CDR1 is SNHLY, CDR2 FYNNEI, per germline. The V end lost 4 bases, the J end lost 3 bases, and 10 bases lay between the germline ends. UMIs were added to TCR cDNA along with a universal primer site when it was made by 5'RACE template switching. MiXCR was run by TCRdb on the 5' RACE reads, yielding one entry per CDR3 protein. The top ten clones hold under 40% of a sample with some 170,000 distinct CDR3 sequences, around 9.7% of them seen once. Only a few counts were recorded for this clonotype. Its specificity is not known. This clonotype was sampled from a man between 18 and 35 years old who received the YFV17D yellow fever vaccine. V usage is TRBV2 and J usage is TRBJ2-7; possible D gene TRBD1, 5 bases. The material sequenced was CD8+ T cells sorted from PBMCs, taken 45 days after the yellow fever booster vaccination. CDR3 nucleotide sequence: TGTGCCAGCAGTGGACAGCTGATCTACGAGCAGTACTTC. This translates into CASSGQLIYEQYF.